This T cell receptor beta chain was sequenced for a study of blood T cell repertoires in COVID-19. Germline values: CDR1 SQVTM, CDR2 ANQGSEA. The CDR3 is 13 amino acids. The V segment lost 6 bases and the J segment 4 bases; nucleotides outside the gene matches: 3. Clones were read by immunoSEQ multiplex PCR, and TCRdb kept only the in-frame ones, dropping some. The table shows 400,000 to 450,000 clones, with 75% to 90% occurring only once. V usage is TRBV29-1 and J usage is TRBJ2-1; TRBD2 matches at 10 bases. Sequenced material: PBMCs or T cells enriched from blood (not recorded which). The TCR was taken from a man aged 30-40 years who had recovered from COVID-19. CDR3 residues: CSVRTSGYNEQFF. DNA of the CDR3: TGCAGCGTGCGGACTAGCGGTTACAATGAGCAGTTCTTC.